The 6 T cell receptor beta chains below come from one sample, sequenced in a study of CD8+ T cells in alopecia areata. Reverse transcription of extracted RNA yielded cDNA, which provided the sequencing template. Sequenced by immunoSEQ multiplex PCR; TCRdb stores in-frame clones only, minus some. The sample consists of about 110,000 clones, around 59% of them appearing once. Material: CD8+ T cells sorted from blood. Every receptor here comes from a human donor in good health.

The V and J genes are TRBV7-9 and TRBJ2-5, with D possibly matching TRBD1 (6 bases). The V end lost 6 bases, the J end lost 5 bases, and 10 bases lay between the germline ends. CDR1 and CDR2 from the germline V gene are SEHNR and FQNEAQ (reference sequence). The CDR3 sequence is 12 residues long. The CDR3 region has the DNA TGTGCCAGCAGACAGGGACGGGAGACCCAGTACTTC. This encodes CASRQGRETQYF. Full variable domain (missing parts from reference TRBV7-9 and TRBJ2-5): DTGVSQNPRHKITKRGQNVTFRCDPISEHNRLYWYRQTLGQGPEFLTYFQNEAQLEKSRLLSDRFSAERPKGSFSTLEIQRTEQGDSAMYLCASRQGRETQYFGPGTRLLVL.

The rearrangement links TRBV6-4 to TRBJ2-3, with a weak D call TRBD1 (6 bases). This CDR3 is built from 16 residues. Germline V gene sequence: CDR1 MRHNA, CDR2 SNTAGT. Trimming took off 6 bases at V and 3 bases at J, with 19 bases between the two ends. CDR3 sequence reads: CASSPTGTRGTDTQYF. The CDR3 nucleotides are TGTGCCAGCAGCCCCACCGGGACACGGGGAACAGATACGCAGTATTTT.

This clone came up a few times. Here the CDR3 DNA reads TGTGGACAGGGACCGAACTATGGCTACACCTTC. Its translation: CGQGPNYGYTF. The genes are TRBV2 and TRBJ1-2; TRBD1 agrees at 7 bases. CDR1 is SNHLY, CDR2 FYNNEI, per germline. The CDR3 is made up of 11 amino acids.

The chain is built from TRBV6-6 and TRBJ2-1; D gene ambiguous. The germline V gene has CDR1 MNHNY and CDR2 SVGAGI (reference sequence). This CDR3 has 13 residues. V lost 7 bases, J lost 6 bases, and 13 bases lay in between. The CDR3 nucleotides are TGTGCCAGCACGGACCCCCGCCTCAATGAGCAGTTCTTC. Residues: CASTDPRLNEQFF.

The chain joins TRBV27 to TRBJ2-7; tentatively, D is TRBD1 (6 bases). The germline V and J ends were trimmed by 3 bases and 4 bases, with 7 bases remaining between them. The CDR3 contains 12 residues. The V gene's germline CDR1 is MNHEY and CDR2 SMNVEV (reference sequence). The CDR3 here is CASSFTGYEQYF. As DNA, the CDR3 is TGTGCCAGCAGTTTCACAGGGTACGAGCAGTACTTC.

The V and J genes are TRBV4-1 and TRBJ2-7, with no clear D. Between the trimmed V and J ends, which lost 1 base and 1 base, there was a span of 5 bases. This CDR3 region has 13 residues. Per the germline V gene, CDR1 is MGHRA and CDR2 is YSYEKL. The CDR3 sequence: CASSQVGSYEQYF. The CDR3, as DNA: TGCGCCAGCAGCCAAGTTGGGTCCTACGAGCAGTACTTC.